Shown below are 20 T cell receptor beta chains from a single sample sequenced in a study of control samples from healthy donors and cancer patients. Assay used: immunoSEQ multiplex PCR; TCRdb lists only in-frame clones, some missing. The table has 40,000 to 65,000 clones, around 90% seen once; the top ten hold 11% to 15%. Specimen: PBMCs. The receptors here all came from a man in his 60s with head and neck cancer.

The rearrangement uses TRBV14 and TRBJ2-4; D tentatively fits TRBD1 or TRBD2 (6 bases each). Per germline, CDR1 SGHDN and CDR2 FVKESK. The V end was cut by 0 bases, the J end by 7 bases, with 13 bases between. This CDR3 spans 15 amino acids. CDR3 sequence reads: CASSQDRGARNIQYF. CDR3 nucleotide sequence: TGTGCCAGCAGCCAAGATAGGGGGGCCCGGAACATTCAGTACTTC.

The rearrangement joins TRBV6-5 to TRBJ1-2, with TRBD1 matching 7 bases. The CDR3 has 14 residues. Germline CDR1 MNHEY, CDR2 SVGAGI. Unmatched junction bases numbered 10, after V lost 6 bases and J lost 6 bases. The CDR3 protein is CASSPNGRGNGYTF. The CDR3 nucleotides are TGTGCCAGCAGCCCAAATGGCAGGGGGAATGGCTACACCTTC.

A single count supports this clone. The J gene is TRBJ2-2, the V gene TRBV14, with 8 nucleotides matching TRBD2. The CDR3 sequence is 13 residues long. Germline V gene lookup returns CDR1 SGHDN and CDR2 FVKESK. V lost 7 bases and J lost 6; bases outside the gene matches: 4. The CDR3 protein is CASTPGGAGELFF. The CDR3 bases are TGTGCCAGCACCCCCGGGGGGGCCGGGGAGCTGTTTTTT.

The chain recombines TRBV23-1 with TRBJ2-7; 10 positions match TRBD1. TRBV23-1 is labeled an ORF, and its function is uncertain. This CDR3 contains 18 residues. V trimming: 0 bases; J trimming: 2 bases; junction bases outside the gene matches: 10. The CDR3, as DNA: TGCGCCAGCAGTCAATCGGGGACAGGGGAGATCGGCCCCTACGAGCAGTACTTC. Translation gives CASSQSGTGEIGPYEQYF.

The chain links TRBV6-2 or TRBV6-3 to TRBJ1-6; tentative D call: TRBD1 (5 bases). Germline CDR1 MNHEY, CDR2 SVGEGT. The length of the CDR3 is 18 residues. The ends were cut back, 2 bases at V and 7 bases at J, with 21 bases in the middle. The CDR3 DNA follows: TGTGCCAGCAGTTACAGAAAGTCAGGGCCTTCGGCGAATTCACCCCTCCACTTT. Encoded protein: CASSYRKSGPSANSPLHF.

In its sample, this clone was seen a few times. The V call is TRBV27, the J call TRBJ2-7, with D possibly being TRBD1 (6 bases). The CDR3 has 14 amino acids. The germline V and J ends were trimmed by 6 bases and 5 bases, with 17 bases remaining between them. Germline V CDR1 and CDR2: MNHEY, SMNVEV (reference sequence). CDR3 residues: CASSNGAPGDEQYF. The DNA for the CDR3 is TGTGCCAGCAGCAACGGGGCTCCAGGGGACGAGCAGTACTTC.

The rearrangement joins TRBV28 to TRBJ1-4, with TRBD1 matching over 7 bases. The J segment lost 7 bases and the V segment lost 6 bases, leaving 11 bases of the junction unmatched. The length of the CDR3 is 15 residues. From germline, CDR1 is MDHEN and CDR2 SYDVKM. The CDR3 is CASSSGDSRGEKLFF. The CDR3 nucleotides read TGTGCCAGCAGCAGCGGGGACAGTCGGGGTGAAAAACTGTTTTTT.

The chain has TRBV6-1 and TRBJ2-5; TRBD2 matches 11 bases. The CDR3 is made up of 15 amino acids. The V and J ends lost 3 bases and 2 bases, in that order; junction bases with no gene match: 2. Looked up from germline, CDR1 is MNHNS and CDR2 is SASEGT. CDR3: CASSESSGRQETQYF. The CDR3, as DNA: TGTGCCAGCAGTGAGTCTAGCGGGAGGCAAGAGACCCAGTACTTC.

The chain uses TRBV19 and TRBJ1-1; D unresolved. This CDR3 spans 13 amino acids. Germline V lookup: CDR1 LNHDA, CDR2 SQIVND (reference sequence). V shed 4 bases and J shed 1 base, with 7 bases lying between them. CDR3 region: CASSSMWNTEAFF. CDR3 DNA sequence: TGTGCCAGTAGTAGCATGTGGAACACTGAAGCTTTCTTT.

This clone appeared once. The rearrangement uses TRBV7-2 and TRBJ1-1; D gene unclear. V was cut by 2 bases and J by 4 bases, with 14 bases left in between. Germline V gives CDR1 SGHTA, CDR2 FQGNSA. The CDR3 contains 15 residues. The CDR3 region is CASSLFRGRGTEAFF. The CDR3 region has the DNA TGTGCCAGCAGCTTATTTCGGGGTCGCGGCACTGAAGCTTTCTTT.

V and J are TRBV4-3 and TRBJ2-7; TRBD2 agrees at 7 bases. Trimming took 4 bases from V and 2 from J; bases not matched to a gene: 29. The CDR3 extends over 22 amino acids. Germline assignment: CDR1 LGHNA and CDR2 YSLEER. The CDR3 bases are TGCGCCAGCAGCCCCCGAACCCCAGGTAAGCAACGACTAGCCTATTACACCTACGAGCAGTACTTC. As protein: CASSPRTPGKQRLAYYTYEQYF.

The chain joins TRBV5-1 to TRBJ2-2; D is possibly TRBD2 (5 bases). Germline V gives CDR1 SGHRS, CDR2 YFSETQ. CDR3 length: 15 residues. Trimming took 0 bases from V and 0 from J, leaving 6 bases between them. The CDR3 nucleotides read TGCGCCAGCAGCTTGGCGGAGGCGAACACCGGGGAGCTGTTTTTT. Protein sequence: CASSLAEANTGELFF.

The V gene is TRBV28, the J gene TRBJ1-2; D gene uncertain. V shed 6 bases and J shed 5 bases, with 7 bases lying between them. There are 11 residues in the CDR3. Per germline, CDR1 MDHEN and CDR2 SYDVKM. CDR3 bases: TGTGCCAGCAGCTCCCGGTATGGCTACACCTTC. This codes for CASSSRYGYTF.

In nucleotides, the CDR3 is TGTGCCAGCAGCTTGGCAATAGACTACGAGCAGTACTTC. It is translated as CASSLAIDYEQYF. The V and J genes are TRBV7-2 and TRBJ2-7; the D is unclear. Germline values: CDR1 SGHTA, CDR2 FQGNSA. V gave up 3 bases and J gave up 3 bases, with 9 bases separating them. This CDR3 contains 13 residues.

This chain links TRBV10-1 with TRBJ2-7; D remains unclear. Germline-derived CDR1 and CDR2 are WNHNN and SYGVQD (reference sequence). This CDR3 comprises 13 residues. V was cut by 1 base and J by 6 bases, with 10 bases left in between. The CDR3 DNA reads TGCGCCAGCAGTGAGTTTACCGGCGGCGAGCAGTACTTC. It yields the protein CASSEFTGGEQYF.

The J gene is TRBJ2-2, the V gene TRBV7-3; D not certain. CDR3 length equals 13 residues. The germline V and J ends were trimmed by 0 bases and 8 bases, with 7 bases remaining between them. Germline assignment: CDR1 SGHTA and CDR2 FQGTGA. The CDR3 region has the DNA TGTGCCAGCAGCTTAACGTCCCAGGGGGAGCTGTTTTTT. Translating gives CASSLTSQGELFF.

The genes are TRBV2 and TRBJ2-7; 8 bases are shared with TRBD1. This CDR3 region has 12 residues. Trimming cost V 6 bases and J 4 bases; bases outside gene matches: 2. The germline gives CDR1 SNHLY, CDR2 FYNNEI. The CDR3 DNA reads as TGTGCCAGCAGCGGACAGGGTTACGAGCAGTACTTC. Its protein product is CASSGQGYEQYF.

The rearrangement uses TRBV5-4 and TRBJ2-7; no reliable D call. The ends were cut back, 0 bases at V and 7 bases at J, with 8 bases in the middle. Germline CDR1 is SGHNT and CDR2 is YYREEE (reference sequence). The CDR3 runs to 12 residues. The CDR3 nucleotides are TGTGCCAGCAGCTTGGCCCAGACGGAGCAGTACTTC. Translated: CASSLAQTEQYF.

This sequence joins TRBV2 and TRBJ1-5; D is perhaps TRBD1 (6 bases). The CDR3 length is 14 residues. The germline V and J ends were trimmed by 1 base and 5 bases, with 9 bases remaining between them. Germline V gives CDR1 SNHLY, CDR2 FYNNEI. CDR3 residues: CASSEVPGDQPQHF. DNA for the CDR3: TGTGCCAGCAGTGAAGTCCCAGGGGATCAGCCCCAGCATTTT.

This rearrangement joins TRBV7-9 to TRBJ2-7, with 15 bases fitting TRBD2. CDR3 length: 17 residues. V lost 5 bases, J lost 0 bases, and 5 bases stayed unmatched. Germline CDR1 SEHNR, CDR2 FQNEAQ (reference sequence). The CDR3 DNA follows: TGTGCCAGCAGCCGATGGACTAGCGGGGGGGTCTCCTACGAGCAGTACTTC. This sequence encodes CASSRWTSGGVSYEQYF.